These 26 T cell receptor beta chains originate from one sample sequenced in a study of human T cells and chemical hapten exposure. TCRdb called the RACE reads again in MiXCR, with one record for every CDR3 protein. Among around 76,000 distinct CDR3 sequences listed, 10% to 15% were seen once. The time point: patch test 1, 2 weeks after DPC sensitization. Treatment reported: therapeutic diphenylcyclopropenone sensitization with weekly scalp DPC. Sample: whole blood, taken in connection with sensitization to the hapten diphenylcyclopropenone (DPC). The receptors originated from an older woman with alopecia areata. Some clones in this sample may be carry-over from other donors' samples.

This clonotype was detected many times. V is TRBV20-1 and J is TRBJ1-1, with 7 bases matching TRBD1. Germline V CDR1 and CDR2: DFQATT, SNEGSKA (reference sequence). V was clipped by 3 bases and J by 4 bases; unmatched bases: 11. This CDR3 contains 15 residues. Written as DNA, the CDR3 is TGCAGTGCTAGCCAGGAGACAGGGAGTGGCACTGAAGCTTTCTTT. Protein: CSASQETGSGTEAFF.

This clonotype was counted ten times or more. This chain uses TRBV3-1 with TRBJ2-3, with a possible D match to TRBD2 (6 bases). This CDR3 has 15 amino acids. The V gene lost 1 base and the J gene lost 4 bases, with 12 bases spanning the gap. Germline V gene lookup returns CDR1 LGHDT and CDR2 YNNKEL (reference sequence). The CDR3 loop is CASSQVGGVADTQYF. The CDR3 DNA reads as TGTGCCAGCAGCCAAGTCGGCGGGGTAGCAGATACGCAGTATTTT.

This clonotype came up a few times. The chain employs TRBV9 and TRBJ2-1; 8 bases align to TRBD1. This CDR3 has 16 amino acids. The junction had 12 bases not matched to a gene; V was cut back by 3 bases and J by 7 bases. The germline CDR1 and CDR2 sequences are SGDLS and YYNGEE. This CDR3 is CASSEADRGFWNEQFF. CDR3 sequence (DNA): TGTGCCAGCAGCGAAGCCGACAGGGGTTTTTGGAATGAGCAGTTCTTC.

This clonotype was detected ten times or more. The chain is built from TRBV27 and TRBJ2-1; D may be TRBD1 (6 bases). The CDR3 contains 14 residues. CDR1 and CDR2 (germline): MNHEY, SMNVEV (reference sequence). Trimming took off 2 bases at V and 2 bases at J, with 7 bases between the two ends. The CDR3 DNA follows: TGTGCCAGCAGTTTAAAGGGGGCCTACAATGAGCAGTTCTTC. It codes for CASSLKGAYNEQFF.

The chain recombines TRBV29-1 with TRBJ2-2, with TRBD2 as a possible D gene (6 bases). Germline-derived CDR1 and CDR2 are SQVTM and ANQGSEA. The CDR3 extends over 14 amino acids. The V end was cut by 4 bases, the J end by 5 bases, with 14 bases between. The CDR3 DNA reads as TGCAGCGTTGGAGCTAGGGGAGGAACCGGGGAGCTGTTTTTT. This codes for CSVGARGGTGELFF.

V usage is TRBV30 and J usage is TRBJ1-3, with TRBD1 matching over 7 bases. This CDR3 has 13 amino acids. CDR1 and CDR2 from the germline V gene are GTSNPN and SVGIG (reference sequence). V shed 1 base and J 3 bases; nucleotides not matched to a gene: 0. As DNA, the CDR3 is TGTGCCTGGAGTGGGACAGGTGGAAACACCATATATTTT. Its translation is CAWSGTGGNTIYF.

J is TRBJ1-1 and V is TRBV5-1, with D maybe TRBD1 (5 bases). V was clipped by 6 bases and J by 0 bases, with 9 bases between them. Germline CDR1 is SGHRS and CDR2 is YFSETQ. CDR3 length: 13 amino acids. The chain's CDR3 is CASKAGMNTEAFF. DNA for the CDR3: TGCGCCAGCAAAGCAGGGATGAACACTGAAGCTTTCTTT.

The V and J genes are TRBV2 and TRBJ2-5, with TRBD2 as a possible D gene (6 bases). CDR1 is SNHLY, CDR2 FYNNEI, per germline. The CDR3 length is 11 residues. DNA of the CDR3: TGTGGGTGGGACTACCAAGAGACCCAGTACTTC. This gives the protein CGWDYQETQYF.

This clonotype appeared many times. This chain joins TRBV5-4 and TRBJ2-2; D may be TRBD1 (5 bases). This CDR3 comprises 15 residues. Germline V gene data show CDR1 as SGHNT and CDR2 as YYREEE (reference sequence). V was pared by 1 base and J by 5 bases, with 12 bases between. CDR3 in amino acids: CASSLQGSGTGELFF. The CDR3 bases are TGTGCCAGCAGCTTGCAGGGAAGTGGGACCGGGGAGCTGTTTTTT.

This clonotype was seen at least ten times. The chain employs TRBV18 and TRBJ1-1, with 9 nucleotides matching TRBD1. The CDR3 spans 16 residues. The trim removed 3 bases at V and 2 bases at J, leaving 7 bases unmatched. CDR1 and CDR2 (germline): KGHSH, LQKENI. CDR3 DNA: TGTGCCAGCTCACCTCGGACAGGGGTCAGTAACACTGAAGCTTTCTTT. Its translation is CASSPRTGVSNTEAFF.

This clonotype was seen at least ten times. The rearrangement joins TRBV20-1 to TRBJ2-5, with 8 bases that match TRBD1. V was clipped by 5 bases and J by 5 bases; unmatched bases: 16. This CDR3 contains 16 residues. The V gene's germline CDR1 is DFQATT and CDR2 SNEGSKA (reference sequence). The CDR3 DNA reads as TGCAGTGCTGCCTCCCCCCTCGGCAGGGGGCTTGAGACCCAGTACTTC. It translates to CSAASPLGRGLETQYF.

This clonotype was seen at least ten times. The genes are TRBV18 and TRBJ2-7; D is possibly TRBD1 (7 bases). V lost 2 bases and J lost 2, with 13 bases in between. The CDR3 is 15 amino acids. The germline V gene has CDR1 KGHSH and CDR2 LQKENI. The CDR3 loop reads CASSPGQGEAYEQYF. CDR3 sequence (DNA): TGTGCCAGCTCACCAGGGCAGGGGGAGGCCTACGAGCAGTACTTC.

Comment on this clonotype: A much larger clone lies one base from this, so it may be a read error. The rearrangement uses TRBV29-1 and TRBJ1-5; 7 bases are shared with TRBD1. The CDR3 sequence is 13 residues long. Germline V gives CDR1 SQVTM, CDR2 ANQGSEA. Written as DNA, the CDR3 is TGCAGCGTGAAGGGACAGAGGGATCAGCCCCCGCATTTT. It is translated as CSVKGQRDQPPHF.

This rearrangement joins TRBV20-1 to TRBJ1-2; no reliable D call. The CDR3 totals 12 residues. V lost 4 bases to trimming and J lost 4 bases, with 10 bases between them. Per the germline V gene, CDR1 is DFQATT and CDR2 is SNEGSKA (reference sequence). The CDR3 protein is CSATKQSYGYTF. The CDR3 DNA follows: TGCAGTGCTACGAAACAGAGCTATGGCTACACCTTC.

This clonotype was seen at least ten times. The J gene is TRBJ1-2, the V gene TRBV6-5, with TRBD1 matching over 7 bases. Per the germline V gene, CDR1 is MNHEY and CDR2 is SVGAGI. With 6 bases clipped from V and 3 bases from J, the junction kept 4 bases outside the gene matches. The CDR3 runs to 13 residues. The CDR3, as DNA: TGTGCCAGCAGAGGGACAGTCTACTATGGCTACACCTTC. Protein sequence: CASRGTVYYGYTF.

The chain uses TRBV10-3 and TRBJ2-7, with a weak D call TRBD1 (6 bases). The CDR3 is 11 residues long. Germline V gene data show CDR1 as ENHRY and CDR2 as SYGVKD. V dropped 8 bases and J dropped 6 bases, with 11 bases sitting between them. The CDR3 region is CAIGDNAEQYF. The CDR3 nucleotides are TGTGCCATCGGGGACAATGCCGAGCAGTACTTC.

The chain is built from TRBV5-5 and TRBJ1-5; 7 bases agree with TRBD1. Germline values: CDR1 SGHKS, CDR2 YYEKEE (reference sequence). J gave up 5 bases and V 1 base, and 3 bases lay outside the gene matches. There are 14 residues in the CDR3. The CDR3 here is CASSLSGGDQPQHF. The CDR3 DNA reads TGTGCCAGCAGCTTGTCAGGGGGAGATCAGCCCCAGCATTTT.

V is TRBV2 and J is TRBJ1-1; D is perhaps TRBD1 (6 bases). The CDR3 loop spans 14 amino acids. CDR1 SNHLY and CDR2 FYNNEI come from the germline V gene. The ends were cut back, 5 bases at V and 1 base at J, with 11 bases in the middle. CDR3 region: CASSSRQENTEAFF. CDR3 nucleotides: TGTGCCAGCAGTAGCCGACAGGAGAACACTGAAGCTTTCTTT. Full variable domain (rest looked up from reference TRBV2 and TRBJ1-1): EPEVTQTPSHQVTQMGQEVILRCVPISNHLYFYWYRQILGQKVEFLVSFYNNEISEKSEIFDDQFSVERPDGSNFTLKIRSTKLEDSAMYFCASSSRQENTEAFFGQGTRLTVV.

The table lists this clonotype with many counts. The gene calls are TRBV9 and TRBJ1-2; D not certain. The germline V and J ends were trimmed by 1 base and 2 bases, with 9 bases remaining between them. Looked up from germline, CDR1 is SGDLS and CDR2 is YYNGEE. The CDR3 is 14 amino acids. In DNA, the CDR3 is TGTGCCAGCAGCGTATCTGGAAGGAACTATGGCTACACCTTC. This translates into CASSVSGRNYGYTF.

V usage is TRBV7-6 and J usage is TRBJ2-1, with a possible D match to TRBD1 (5 bases). The CDR3 spans 14 residues. Germline V gene sequence: CDR1 SGHVS, CDR2 FNYEAQ. V was cut by 1 base and J by 10 bases, with 14 bases left in between. The CDR3 region is CASSLDRSKGEQFF. The CDR3 DNA reads as TGTGCCAGCAGCTTAGATCGTTCCAAGGGGGAGCAGTTCTTC.

In this sample, this clonotype turned up many times. The chain employs TRBV20-1 and TRBJ2-2, with D tentatively TRBD2 (5 bases). V was shortened by 3 bases and J by 1 base, with 9 bases between the two germline ends. CDR1 is DFQATT and CDR2 is SNEGSKA in the germline V gene (reference sequence). This CDR3 is built from 14 residues. DNA of the CDR3: TGCAGTGCTAGTCTAGGACTGAACACCGGGGAGCTGTTTTTT. Translation: CSASLGLNTGELFF.

This clonotype has at least ten counts. The genes are TRBV20-1 and TRBJ1-2; TRBD1 might be the D (6 bases). V was clipped by 0 bases and J by 3 bases, with 11 bases between them. The germline V gene encodes CDR1 DFQATT and CDR2 SNEGSKA (reference sequence). The CDR3 runs to 14 residues. The CDR3 DNA is TGCAGTGCTAGAGATAAGGACAGCCACTATGGCTACACCTTC. It encodes CSARDKDSHYGYTF.

This clonotype has a handful of counts. The rearrangement uses TRBV3-1 and TRBJ2-5; TRBD1 matches at 8 bases. This CDR3 has 15 amino acids. The germline gives CDR1 LGHDT, CDR2 YNNKEL (reference sequence). V was pared by 1 base and J by 0 bases, with 1 base of the junction left unmatched. The CDR3 DNA follows: TGTGCCAGCAGCCAAGGGACAGGGTACCAAGAGACCCAGTACTTC. It specifies CASSQGTGYQETQYF.

V is TRBV13 and J is TRBJ2-7, with 10 positions matching TRBD1. CDR1 and CDR2 (germline): PRHDT, FYEKMQ (reference sequence). With 5 bases clipped from V and 3 bases from J, the junction kept 10 bases outside the gene matches. The CDR3 length is 16 residues. CDR3: CASSRQGASSRYEQYF. In nucleotides, the CDR3 is TGTGCCAGCAGCCGACAGGGGGCAAGTTCGCGCTACGAGCAGTACTTC.

The chain combines TRBV30 with TRBJ2-3, with 10 positions matching TRBD1. The CDR3 totals 14 residues. The ends lost 3 bases at V and 4 bases at J; junction bases unmatched: 4. Per the germline V gene, CDR1 is GTSNPN and CDR2 is SVGIG (reference sequence). The CDR3 loop reads CAWSRQGAADTQYF. For the CDR3, the DNA is TGTGCCTGGAGCAGACAGGGGGCCGCAGATACGCAGTATTTT.

This clonotype was recorded a few times. The genes are TRBV10-3 and TRBJ2-7; D tentatively fits TRBD1 or TRBD2 (5 bases each). The V end was cut by 3 bases, the J end by 5 bases, with 8 bases between. Per the germline V gene, CDR1 is ENHRY and CDR2 is SYGVKD. This CDR3 has 12 amino acids. The CDR3 sequence is CAISERDDEQYF. Written as DNA, the CDR3 is TGTGCCATCAGTGAACGGGACGACGAGCAGTACTTC.